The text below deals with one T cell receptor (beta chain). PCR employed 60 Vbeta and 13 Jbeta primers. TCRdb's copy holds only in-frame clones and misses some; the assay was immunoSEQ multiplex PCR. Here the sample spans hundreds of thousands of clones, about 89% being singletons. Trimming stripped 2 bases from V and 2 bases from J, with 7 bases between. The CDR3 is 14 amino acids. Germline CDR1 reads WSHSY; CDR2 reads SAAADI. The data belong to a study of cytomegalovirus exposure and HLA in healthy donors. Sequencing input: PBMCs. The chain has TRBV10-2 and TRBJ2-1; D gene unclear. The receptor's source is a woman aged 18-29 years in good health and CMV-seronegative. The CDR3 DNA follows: TGCGCCAGCAGTGAGACTGTAGCCTACAATGAGCAGTTCTTC. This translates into CASSETVAYNEQFF.